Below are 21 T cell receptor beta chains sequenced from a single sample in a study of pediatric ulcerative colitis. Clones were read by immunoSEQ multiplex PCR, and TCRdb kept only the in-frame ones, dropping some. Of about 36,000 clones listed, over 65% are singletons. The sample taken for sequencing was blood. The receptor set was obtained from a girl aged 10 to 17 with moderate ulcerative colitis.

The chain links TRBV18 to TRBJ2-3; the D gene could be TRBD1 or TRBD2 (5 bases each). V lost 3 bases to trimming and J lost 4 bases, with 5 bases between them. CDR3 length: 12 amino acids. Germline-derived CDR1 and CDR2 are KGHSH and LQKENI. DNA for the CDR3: TGTGCCAGCTCACCGGGGGCAGATACGCAGTATTTT. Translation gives CASSPGADTQYF.

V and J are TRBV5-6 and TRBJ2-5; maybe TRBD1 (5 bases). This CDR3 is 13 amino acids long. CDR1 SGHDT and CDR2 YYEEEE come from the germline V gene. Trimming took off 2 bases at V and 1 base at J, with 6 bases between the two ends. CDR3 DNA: TGTGCCAGCAGCTTTGGGGCCCAAGAGACCCAGTACTTC. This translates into CASSFGAQETQYF.

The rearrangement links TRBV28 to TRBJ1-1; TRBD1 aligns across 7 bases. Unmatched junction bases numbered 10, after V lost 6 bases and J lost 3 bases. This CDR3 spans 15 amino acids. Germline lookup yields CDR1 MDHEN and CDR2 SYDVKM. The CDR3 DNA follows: TGTGCCAGCAGCGAGCTGGGACAGATAGACACTGAAGCTTTCTTT. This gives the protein CASSELGQIDTEAFF.

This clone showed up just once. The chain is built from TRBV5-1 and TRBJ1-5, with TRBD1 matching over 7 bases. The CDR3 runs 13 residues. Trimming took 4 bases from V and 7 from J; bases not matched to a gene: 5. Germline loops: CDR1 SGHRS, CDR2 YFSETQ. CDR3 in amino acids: CASSLTRGQPQHF. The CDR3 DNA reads TGCGCCAGCAGCCTAACCAGGGGGCAGCCCCAGCATTTT. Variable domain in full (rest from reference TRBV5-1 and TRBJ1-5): KAGVTQTPRYLIKTRGQQVTLSCSPISGHRSVSWYQQTPGQGLQFLFEYFSETQRNKGNFPGRFSGRQFSNSRSEMNVSTLELGDSALYLCASSLTRGQPQHFGDGTRLSIL.

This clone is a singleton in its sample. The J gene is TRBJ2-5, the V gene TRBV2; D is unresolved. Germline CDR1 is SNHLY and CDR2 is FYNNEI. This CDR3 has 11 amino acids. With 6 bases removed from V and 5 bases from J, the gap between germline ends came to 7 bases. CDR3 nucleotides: TGTGCCAGCAGCCCCAAGGAGACCCAGTACTTC. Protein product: CASSPKETQYF.

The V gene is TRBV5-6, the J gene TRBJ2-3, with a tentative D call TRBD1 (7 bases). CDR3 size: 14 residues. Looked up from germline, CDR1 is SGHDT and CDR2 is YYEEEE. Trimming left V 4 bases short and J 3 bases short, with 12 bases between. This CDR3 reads CASSQGGRTDTQYF. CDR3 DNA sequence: TGTGCCAGCAGCCAGGGGGGCCGAACAGATACGCAGTATTTT.

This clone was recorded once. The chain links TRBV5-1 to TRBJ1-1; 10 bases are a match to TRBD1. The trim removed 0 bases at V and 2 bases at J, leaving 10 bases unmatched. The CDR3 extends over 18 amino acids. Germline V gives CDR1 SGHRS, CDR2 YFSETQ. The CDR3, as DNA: TGCGCCAGCAGCTTGGCCGGGACAGGGGCAGTCGGAAACACTGAAGCTTTCTTT. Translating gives CASSLAGTGAVGNTEAFF.

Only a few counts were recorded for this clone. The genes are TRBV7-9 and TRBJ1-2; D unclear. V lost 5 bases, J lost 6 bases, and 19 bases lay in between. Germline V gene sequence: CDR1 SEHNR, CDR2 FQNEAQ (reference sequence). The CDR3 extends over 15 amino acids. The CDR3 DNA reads TGTGCCAGCAGCACTTCCTTAGGTACCTTGGATGGCTACACCTTC. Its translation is CASSTSLGTLDGYTF.

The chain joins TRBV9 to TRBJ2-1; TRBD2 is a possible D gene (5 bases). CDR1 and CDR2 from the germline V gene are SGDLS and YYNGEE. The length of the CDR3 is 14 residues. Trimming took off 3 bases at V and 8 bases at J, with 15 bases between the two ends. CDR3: CASSADPTSHEQFF. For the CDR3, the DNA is TGTGCCAGCAGCGCCGACCCCACTAGTCATGAGCAGTTCTTC. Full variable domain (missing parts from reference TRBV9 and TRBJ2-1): DSGVTQTPKHLITATGQRVTLRCSPRSGDLSVYWYQQSLDQGLQFLIQYYNGEERAKGNILERFSAQQFPDLHSELNLSSLELGDSALYFCASSADPTSHEQFFGPGTRLTVL.

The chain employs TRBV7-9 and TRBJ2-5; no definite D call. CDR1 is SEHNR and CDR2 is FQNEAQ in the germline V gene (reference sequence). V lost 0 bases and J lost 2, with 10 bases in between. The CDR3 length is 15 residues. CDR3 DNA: TGTGCCAGCAGCTTAGCGGAAACCGAACAAGAGACCCAGTACTTC. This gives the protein CASSLAETEQETQYF. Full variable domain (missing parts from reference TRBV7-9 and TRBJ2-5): DTGVSQNPRHKITKRGQNVTFRCDPISEHNRLYWYRQTLGQGPEFLTYFQNEAQLEKSRLLSDRFSAERPKGSFSTLEIQRTEQGDSAMYLCASSLAETEQETQYFGPGTRLLVL.

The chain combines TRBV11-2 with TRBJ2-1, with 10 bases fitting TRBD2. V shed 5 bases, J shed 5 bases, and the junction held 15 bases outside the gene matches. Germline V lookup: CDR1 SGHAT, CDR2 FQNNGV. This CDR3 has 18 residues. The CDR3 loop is CASSQRPTGLAKDNEQFF. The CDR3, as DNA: TGTGCCAGCAGCCAAAGACCGACGGGACTAGCGAAAGACAATGAGCAGTTCTTC. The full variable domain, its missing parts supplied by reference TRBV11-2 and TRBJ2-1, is EAGVAQSPRYKIIEKRQSVAFWCNPISGHATLYWYQQILGQGPKLLIQFQNNGVVDDSQLPKDRFSAERLKGVDSTLKIQPAKLEDSAVYLCASSQRPTGLAKDNEQFFGPGTRLTVL.

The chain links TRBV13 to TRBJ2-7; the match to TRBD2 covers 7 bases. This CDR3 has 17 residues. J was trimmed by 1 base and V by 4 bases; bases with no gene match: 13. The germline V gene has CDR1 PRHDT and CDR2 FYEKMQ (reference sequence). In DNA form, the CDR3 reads TGTGCCAGCAGCTGGGAGGGATTGGGGAGTAGGTCCTACGAGCAGTACTTC. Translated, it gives CASSWEGLGSRSYEQYF.

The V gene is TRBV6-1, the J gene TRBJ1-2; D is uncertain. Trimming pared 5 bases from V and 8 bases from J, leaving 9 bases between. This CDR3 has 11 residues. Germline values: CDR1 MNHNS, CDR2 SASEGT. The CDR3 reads CASSPGLGYTF. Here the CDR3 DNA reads TGTGCCAGCAGTCCTGGACTCGGCTACACCTTC.

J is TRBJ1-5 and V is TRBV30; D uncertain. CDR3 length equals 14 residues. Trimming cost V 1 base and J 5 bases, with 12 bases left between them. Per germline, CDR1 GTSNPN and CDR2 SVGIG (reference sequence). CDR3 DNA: TGTGCCTGGAGTGGGGGATCAGGCCATCAGCCCCAGCATTTT. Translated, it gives CAWSGGSGHQPQHF.

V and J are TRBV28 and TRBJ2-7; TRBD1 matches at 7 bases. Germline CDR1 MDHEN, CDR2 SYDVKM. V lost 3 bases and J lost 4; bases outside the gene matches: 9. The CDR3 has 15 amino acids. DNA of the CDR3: TGTGCCAGCAGTTTGGCCCTTGAGGGGGCGTACGAGCAGTACTTC. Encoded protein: CASSLALEGAYEQYF.

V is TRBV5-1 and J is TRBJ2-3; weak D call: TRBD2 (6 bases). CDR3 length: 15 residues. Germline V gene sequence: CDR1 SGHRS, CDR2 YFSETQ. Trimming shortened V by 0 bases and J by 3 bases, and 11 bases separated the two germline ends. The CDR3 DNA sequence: TGCGCCAGCAGCTTGGCGCTGGGGGGTACAGATACGCAGTATTTT. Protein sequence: CASSLALGGTDTQYF. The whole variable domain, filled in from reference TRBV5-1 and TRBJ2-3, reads KAGVTQTPRYLIKTRGQQVTLSCSPISGHRSVSWYQQTPGQGLQFLFEYFSETQRNKGNFPGRFSGRQFSNSRSEMNVSTLELGDSALYLCASSLALGGTDTQYFGPGTRLTVL.

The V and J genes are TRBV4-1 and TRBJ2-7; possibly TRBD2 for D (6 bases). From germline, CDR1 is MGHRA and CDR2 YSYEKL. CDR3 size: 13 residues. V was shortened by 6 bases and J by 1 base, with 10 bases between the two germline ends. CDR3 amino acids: CASSWDLSYEQYF. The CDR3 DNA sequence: TGCGCCAGCAGTTGGGACTTGTCCTACGAGCAGTACTTC.

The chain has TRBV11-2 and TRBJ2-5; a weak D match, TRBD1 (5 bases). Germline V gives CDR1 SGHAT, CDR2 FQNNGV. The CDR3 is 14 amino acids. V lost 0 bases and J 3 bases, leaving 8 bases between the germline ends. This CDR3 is CASSLDAGKETQYF. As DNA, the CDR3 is TGTGCCAGCAGCTTAGATGCAGGGAAAGAGACCCAGTACTTC.

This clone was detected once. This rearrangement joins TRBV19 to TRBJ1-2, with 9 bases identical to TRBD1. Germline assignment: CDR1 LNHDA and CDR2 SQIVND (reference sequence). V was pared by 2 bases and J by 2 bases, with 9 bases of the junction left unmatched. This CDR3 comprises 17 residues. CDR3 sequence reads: CASSILGGTGTNYGYTF. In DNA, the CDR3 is TGTGCCAGTAGTATATTGGGGGGGACAGGGACAAACTATGGCTACACCTTC. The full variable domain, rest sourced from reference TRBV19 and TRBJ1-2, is DGGITQSPKYLFRKEGQNVTLSCEQNLNHDAMYWYRQDPGQGLRLIYYSQIVNDFQKGDIAEGYSVSREKKESFPLTVTSAQKNPTAFYLCASSILGGTGTNYGYTFGSGTRLTVV.

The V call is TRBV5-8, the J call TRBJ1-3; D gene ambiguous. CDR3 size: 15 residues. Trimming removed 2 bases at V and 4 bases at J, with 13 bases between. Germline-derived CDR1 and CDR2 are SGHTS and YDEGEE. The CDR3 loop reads CASSFGDSVGNTIYF. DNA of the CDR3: TGTGCCAGCAGCTTTGGAGATTCCGTCGGAAACACCATATATTTT.

CDR3 DNA sequence: TGTGCCAGCAGCTCGAGGAGGGGTTTGGGGACACAAAGCTACGAGCAGTACTTC. Translation gives CASSSRRGLGTQSYEQYF. This rearrangement joins TRBV7-2 to TRBJ2-7; D tentatively fits TRBD1 or TRBD2 (6 bases each). CDR3 size: 18 residues. The ends were cut back, 4 bases at V and 3 bases at J, with 25 bases in the middle. Germline CDR1 SGHTA, CDR2 FQGNSA.